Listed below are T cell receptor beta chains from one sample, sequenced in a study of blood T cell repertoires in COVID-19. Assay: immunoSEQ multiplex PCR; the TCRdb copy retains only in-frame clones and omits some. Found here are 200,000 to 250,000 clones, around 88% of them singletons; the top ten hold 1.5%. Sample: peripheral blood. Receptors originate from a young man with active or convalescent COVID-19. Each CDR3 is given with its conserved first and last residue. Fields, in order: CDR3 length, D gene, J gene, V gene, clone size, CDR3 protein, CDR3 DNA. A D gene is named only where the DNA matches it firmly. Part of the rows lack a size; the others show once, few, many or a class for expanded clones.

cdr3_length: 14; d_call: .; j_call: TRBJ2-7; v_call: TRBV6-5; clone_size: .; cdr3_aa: CASSYSAGTYEQYF; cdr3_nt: TGTGCCAGCAGTTACTCGGCAGGCACCTACGAGCAGTACTTC
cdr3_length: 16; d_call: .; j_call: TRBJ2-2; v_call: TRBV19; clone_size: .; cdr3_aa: CASSIFQIPAGGELFF; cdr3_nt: TGTGCCAGTAGTATATTCCAAATCCCCGCAGGAGGGGAGCTGTTTTTT
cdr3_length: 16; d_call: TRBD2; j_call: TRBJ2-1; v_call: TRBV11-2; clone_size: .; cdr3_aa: CASSGSLAGGGNEQFF; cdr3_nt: TGTGCCAGCAGCGGCTCACTAGCGGGGGGTGGAAATGAGCAGTTCTTC
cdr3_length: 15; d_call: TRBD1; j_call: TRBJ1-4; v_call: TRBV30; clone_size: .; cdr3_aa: CAWSAGTVTNEKLFF; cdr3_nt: TGTGCCTGGAGTGCGGGGACAGTTACTAATGAAAAACTGTTTTTT
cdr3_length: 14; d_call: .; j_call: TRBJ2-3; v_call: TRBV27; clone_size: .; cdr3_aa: CASREGRGTDTQYF; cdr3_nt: TGTGCCAGCAGGGAGGGCAGGGGCACAGATACGCAGTATTTT
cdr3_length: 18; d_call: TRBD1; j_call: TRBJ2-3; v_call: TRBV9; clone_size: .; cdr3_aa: CASSPLSRQGARTDTQYF; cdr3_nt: TGTGCCAGCAGCCCTCTTTCCAGACAGGGGGCTCGGACAGATACGCAGTATTTT
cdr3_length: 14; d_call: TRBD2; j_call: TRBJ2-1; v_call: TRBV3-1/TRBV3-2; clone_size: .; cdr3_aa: CASSQAGGYNEQFF; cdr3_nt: TGTGCCAGCAGCCAAGCGGGAGGGTACAATGAGCAGTTCTTC
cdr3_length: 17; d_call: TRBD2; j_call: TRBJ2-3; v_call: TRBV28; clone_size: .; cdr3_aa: CASSSGTSGRASDTQYF; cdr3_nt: TGTGCCAGCAGTTCCGGGACTAGCGGGAGGGCGTCAGATACGCAGTATTTT
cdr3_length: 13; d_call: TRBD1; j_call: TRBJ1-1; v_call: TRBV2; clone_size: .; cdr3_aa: CASSFNRDSEAFF; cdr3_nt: TGTGCCAGCAGTTTCAACCGGGACAGTGAAGCTTTCTTT
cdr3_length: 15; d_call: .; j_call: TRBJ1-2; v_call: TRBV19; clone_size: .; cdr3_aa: CASSLLLGQPYGYTF; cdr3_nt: TGTGCCAGTAGTCTGCTACTTGGACAGCCCTATGGCTACACCTTC
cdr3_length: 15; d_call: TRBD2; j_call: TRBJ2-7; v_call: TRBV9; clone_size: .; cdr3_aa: CASSPRGSGSYEQYF; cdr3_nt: TGTGCCAGCAGCCCCCGGGGTAGCGGGAGCTACGAGCAGTACTTC
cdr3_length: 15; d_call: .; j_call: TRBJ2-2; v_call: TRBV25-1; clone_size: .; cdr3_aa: CASSGTGGYTGELFF; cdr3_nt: TGTGCCAGCAGTGGAACCGGGGGTTACACCGGGGAGCTGTTTTTT
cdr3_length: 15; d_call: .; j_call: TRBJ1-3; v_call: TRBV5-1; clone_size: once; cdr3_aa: CASSQQPSSGNTIYF; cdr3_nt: TGCGCCAGCAGCCAACAACCCTCCTCTGGAAACACCATATATTTT
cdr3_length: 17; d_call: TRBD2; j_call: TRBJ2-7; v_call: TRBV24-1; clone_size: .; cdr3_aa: CATSDRPISGSSDEQYF; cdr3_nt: TGTGCCACCAGTGATCGCCCTATTAGCGGGAGCTCGGACGAGCAGTACTTC
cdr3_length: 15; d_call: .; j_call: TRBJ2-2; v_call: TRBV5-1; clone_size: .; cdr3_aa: CASSPTSSVAGELFF; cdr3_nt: TGCGCCAGCAGCCCTACTAGTAGCGTAGCCGGGGAGCTGTTTTTT
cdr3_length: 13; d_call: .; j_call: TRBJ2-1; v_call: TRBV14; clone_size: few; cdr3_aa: CASSQGPGYEQFF; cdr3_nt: TGTGCCAGCAGCCAAGGTCCGGGTTATGAGCAGTTCTTC
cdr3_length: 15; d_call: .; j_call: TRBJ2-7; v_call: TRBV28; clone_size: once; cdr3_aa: CASSSPQTITYEQYF; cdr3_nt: TGTGCCAGCAGTTCCCCTCAGACTATTACCTACGAGCAGTACTTC
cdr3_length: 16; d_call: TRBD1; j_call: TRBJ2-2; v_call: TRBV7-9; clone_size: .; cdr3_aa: CASSPRNRGWTGELFF; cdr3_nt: TGTGCCAGCAGCCCACGGAACAGGGGATGGACCGGGGAGCTGTTTTTT
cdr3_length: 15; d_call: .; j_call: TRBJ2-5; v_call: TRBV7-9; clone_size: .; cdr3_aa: CASSLRRQTEETQYF; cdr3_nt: TGTGCCAGCAGCTTAAGGAGACAGACGGAAGAGACCCAGTACTTC
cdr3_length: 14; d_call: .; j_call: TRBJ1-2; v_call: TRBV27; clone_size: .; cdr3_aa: CASSLSTGGYGYTF; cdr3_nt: TGTGCCAGCAGTTTATCGACGGGGGGCTATGGCTACACCTTC
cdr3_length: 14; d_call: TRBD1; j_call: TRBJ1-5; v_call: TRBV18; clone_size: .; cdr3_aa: CASSEGQWNQPQHF; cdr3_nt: TGTGCCAGCTCGGAGGGACAGTGGAATCAGCCCCAGCATTTT
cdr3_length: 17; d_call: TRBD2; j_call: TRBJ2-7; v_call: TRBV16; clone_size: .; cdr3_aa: CASIRTGGYTDSYEQYF; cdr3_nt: TGTGCCAGCATCCGCACGGGGGGGTACACCGACTCCTACGAGCAGTACTTC